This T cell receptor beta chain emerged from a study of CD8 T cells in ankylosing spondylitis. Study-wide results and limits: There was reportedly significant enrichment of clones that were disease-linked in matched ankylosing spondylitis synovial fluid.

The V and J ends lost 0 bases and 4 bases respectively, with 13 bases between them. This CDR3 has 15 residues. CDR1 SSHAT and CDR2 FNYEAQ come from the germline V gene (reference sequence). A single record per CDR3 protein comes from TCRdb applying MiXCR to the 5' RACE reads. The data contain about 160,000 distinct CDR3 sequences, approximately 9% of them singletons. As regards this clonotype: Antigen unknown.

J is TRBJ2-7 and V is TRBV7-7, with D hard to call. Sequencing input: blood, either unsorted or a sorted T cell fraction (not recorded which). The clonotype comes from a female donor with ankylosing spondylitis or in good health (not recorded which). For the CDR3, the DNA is TGTGCCAGCAGCTTAGCTTTTGGACGCACTTACGAGCAGTACTTC. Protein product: CASSLAFGRTYEQYF.